These 2 T cell receptor beta chains share one sample of origin, sequenced in a study of regulatory T cells in long-lasting Graves disease. Regarding time point: newly diagnosed GD, antithyroid drugs for less than 3 months. RNA from PBMCs was the source of the TCR library. For TCR beta, libraries came from iRepertoire HTBI primers and Arm-PCR of CDR3 regions. MiXCR, applied by TCRdb to the multiplex PCR reads, yields one record per CDR3 protein. This sample has about 420,000 distinct CDR3 sequences; roughly 17% occur once, and the top ten carry about 23%. These data are also associated with another study on T cells in Graves' hyperthyroidism and ophthalmopathy.

Here the sequenced sample was peripheral blood mononuclear cells (PBMCs), taken at new diagnosis, from a patient treated with antithyroid drugs. These receptors came from a young woman with Graves disease.

Only a few counts were recorded for this clonotype. The conserved phenylalanine or tryptophan normally closing the CDR3 is absent here, so this likely arose from a read error. The chain is built from TRBV6-2 or TRBV6-3 and TRBJ2-7; 9 positions agree with TRBD1. From germline, CDR1 is MNHEY and CDR2 SVGEGT. CDR3 length: 16 residues. J was trimmed by 0 bases and V by 2 bases; bases with no gene match: 5. CDR3 nucleotide sequence: TGTGCCAGCAGTTACGGCGGGACAGGGAGCTCCTACGAGCAGTACTAC. This gives the protein CASSYGGTGSSYEQYY.

In this sample, this clonotype turned up many times. Germline is not matched at one junction end, which may reflect a read error. The V call is TRBV6-1, the J call TRBJ2-2; 8 nucleotides agree with TRBD2. Germline V gene lookup returns CDR1 MNHNS and CDR2 SASEGT. This CDR3 region has 17 residues. CDR3 nucleotides: TGTGCCAGCAGCGAAGTCCTAGCGGGTTCAGTTACCGGGGAGCTGTTTTTT. Residues: CASSEVLAGSVTGELFF.